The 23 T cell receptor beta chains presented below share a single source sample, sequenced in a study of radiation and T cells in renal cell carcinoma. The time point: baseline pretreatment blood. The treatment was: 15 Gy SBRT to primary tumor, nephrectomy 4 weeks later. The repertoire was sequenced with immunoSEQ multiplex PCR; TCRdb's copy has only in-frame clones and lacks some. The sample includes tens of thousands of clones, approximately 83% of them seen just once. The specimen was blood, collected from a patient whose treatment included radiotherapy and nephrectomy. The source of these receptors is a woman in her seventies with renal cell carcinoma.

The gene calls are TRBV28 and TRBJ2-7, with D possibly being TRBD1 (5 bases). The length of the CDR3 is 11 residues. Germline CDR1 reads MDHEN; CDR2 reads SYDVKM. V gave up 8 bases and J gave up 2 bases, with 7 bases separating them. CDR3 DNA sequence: TGTGCCAGCTCGGACACCTACGAGCAGTACTTC. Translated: CASSDTYEQYF.

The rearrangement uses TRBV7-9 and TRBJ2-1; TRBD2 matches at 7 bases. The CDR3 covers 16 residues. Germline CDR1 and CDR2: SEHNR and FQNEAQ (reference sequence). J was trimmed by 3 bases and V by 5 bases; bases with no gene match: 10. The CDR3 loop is CASSPAGGRVYNEQFF. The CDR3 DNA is TGTGCCAGCAGCCCAGCGGGCGGGAGAGTCTACAATGAGCAGTTCTTC.

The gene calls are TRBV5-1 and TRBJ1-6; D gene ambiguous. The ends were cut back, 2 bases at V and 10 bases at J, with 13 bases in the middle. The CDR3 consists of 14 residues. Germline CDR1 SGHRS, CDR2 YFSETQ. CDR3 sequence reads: CASSFGQKESPLHF. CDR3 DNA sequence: TGCGCCAGCAGCTTTGGTCAGAAAGAGTCACCCCTCCACTTT.

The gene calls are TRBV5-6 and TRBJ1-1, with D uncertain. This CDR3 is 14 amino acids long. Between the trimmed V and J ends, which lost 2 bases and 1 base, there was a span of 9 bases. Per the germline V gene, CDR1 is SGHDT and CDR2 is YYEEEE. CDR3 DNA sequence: TGTGCCAGCAGCTTAGGGATAGAGAACACTGAAGCTTTCTTT. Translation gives CASSLGIENTEAFF.

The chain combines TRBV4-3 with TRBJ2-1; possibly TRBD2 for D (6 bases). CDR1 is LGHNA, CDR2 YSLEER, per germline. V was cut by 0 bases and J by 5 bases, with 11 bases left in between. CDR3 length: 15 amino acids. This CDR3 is CASSQELAGNNEQFF. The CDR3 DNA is TGCGCCAGCAGCCAAGAGTTGGCGGGAAACAATGAGCAGTTCTTC.

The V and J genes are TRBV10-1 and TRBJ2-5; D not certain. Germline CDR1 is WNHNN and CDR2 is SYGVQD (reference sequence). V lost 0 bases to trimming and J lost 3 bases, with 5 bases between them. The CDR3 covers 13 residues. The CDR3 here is CASSESDEETQYF. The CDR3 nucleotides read TGCGCCAGCAGTGAGTCGGATGAAGAGACCCAGTACTTC.

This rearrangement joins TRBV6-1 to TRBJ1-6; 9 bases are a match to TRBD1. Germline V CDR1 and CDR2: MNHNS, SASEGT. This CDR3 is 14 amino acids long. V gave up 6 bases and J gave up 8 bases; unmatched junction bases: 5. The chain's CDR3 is CASRDRGYHSPLHF. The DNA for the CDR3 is TGTGCCAGCAGAGACAGGGGGTATCATTCACCCCTCCACTTT.

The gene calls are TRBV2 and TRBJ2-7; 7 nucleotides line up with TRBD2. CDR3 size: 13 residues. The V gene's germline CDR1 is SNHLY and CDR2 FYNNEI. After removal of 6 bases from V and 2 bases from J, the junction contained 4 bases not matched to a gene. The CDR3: CASRTGGTYEQYF. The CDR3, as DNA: TGTGCCAGCAGGACGGGGGGAACCTACGAGCAGTACTTC.

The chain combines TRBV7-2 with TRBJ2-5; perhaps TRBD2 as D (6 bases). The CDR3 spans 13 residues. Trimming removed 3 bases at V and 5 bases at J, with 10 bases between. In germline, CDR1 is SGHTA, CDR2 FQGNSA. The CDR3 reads CASSFWRVETQYF. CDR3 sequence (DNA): TGTGCCAGCAGCTTTTGGAGGGTGGAGACCCAGTACTTC.

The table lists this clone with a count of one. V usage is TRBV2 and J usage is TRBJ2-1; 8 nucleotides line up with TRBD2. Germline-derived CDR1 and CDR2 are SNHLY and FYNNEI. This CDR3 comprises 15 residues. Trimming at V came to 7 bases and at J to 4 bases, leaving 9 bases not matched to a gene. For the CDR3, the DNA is TGTGCCAGCAACCTAGCGGGTTTGGAATACAATGAGCAGTTCTTC. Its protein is CASNLAGLEYNEQFF.

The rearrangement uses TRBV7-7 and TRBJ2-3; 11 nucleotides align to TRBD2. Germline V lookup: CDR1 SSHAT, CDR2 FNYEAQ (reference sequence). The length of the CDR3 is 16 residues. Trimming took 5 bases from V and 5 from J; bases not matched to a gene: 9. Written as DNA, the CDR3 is TGTGCCAGCAGCCAGGGCCGACTAGCGGGACGAGATACGCAGTATTTT. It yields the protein CASSQGRLAGRDTQYF.

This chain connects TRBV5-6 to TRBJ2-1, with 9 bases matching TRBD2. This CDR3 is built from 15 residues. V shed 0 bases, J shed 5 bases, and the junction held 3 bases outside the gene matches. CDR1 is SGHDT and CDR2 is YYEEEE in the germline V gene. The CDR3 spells CASSLVASGDNEQFF. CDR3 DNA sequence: TGTGCCAGCAGCTTGGTGGCTAGCGGGGACAATGAGCAGTTCTTC.

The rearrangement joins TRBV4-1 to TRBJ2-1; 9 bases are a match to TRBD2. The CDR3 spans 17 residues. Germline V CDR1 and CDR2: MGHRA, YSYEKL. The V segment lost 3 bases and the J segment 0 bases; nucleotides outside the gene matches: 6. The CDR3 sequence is CASSQVAGASSYNEQFF. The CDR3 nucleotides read TGCGCCAGCAGCCAGGTAGCGGGGGCCAGCTCCTACAATGAGCAGTTCTTC.

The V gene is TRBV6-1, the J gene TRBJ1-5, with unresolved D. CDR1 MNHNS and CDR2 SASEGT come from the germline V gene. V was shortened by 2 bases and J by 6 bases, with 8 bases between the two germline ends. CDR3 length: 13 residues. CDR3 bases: TGTGCCAGCAGTGAAAGGGTCAGTCAGCCCCAGCATTTT. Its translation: CASSERVSQPQHF.

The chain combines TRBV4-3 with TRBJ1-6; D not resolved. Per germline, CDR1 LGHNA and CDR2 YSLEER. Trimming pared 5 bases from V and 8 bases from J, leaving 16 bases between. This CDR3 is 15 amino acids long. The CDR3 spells CASSSSPGGDSPLHF. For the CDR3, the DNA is TGCGCCAGCAGCTCCAGTCCCGGCGGGGATTCACCCCTCCACTTT.

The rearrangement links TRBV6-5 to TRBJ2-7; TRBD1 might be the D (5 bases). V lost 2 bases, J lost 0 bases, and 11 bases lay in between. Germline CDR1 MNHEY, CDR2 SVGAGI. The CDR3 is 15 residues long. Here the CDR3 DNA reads TGTGCCAGCAGTTACGAACAGGACCCCTCCTACGAGCAGTACTTC. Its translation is CASSYEQDPSYEQYF.

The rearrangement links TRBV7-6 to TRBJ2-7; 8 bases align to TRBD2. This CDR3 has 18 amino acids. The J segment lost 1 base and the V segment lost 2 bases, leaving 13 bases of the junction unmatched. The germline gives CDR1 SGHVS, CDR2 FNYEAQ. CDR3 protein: CASSLYQYSGGLSYEQYF. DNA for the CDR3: TGTGCCAGCAGCTTATATCAGTACAGCGGGGGACTTTCCTACGAGCAGTACTTC.

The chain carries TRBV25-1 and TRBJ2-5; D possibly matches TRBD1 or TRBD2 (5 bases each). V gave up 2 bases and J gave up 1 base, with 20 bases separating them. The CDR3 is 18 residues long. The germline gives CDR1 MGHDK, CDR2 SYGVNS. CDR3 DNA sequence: TGTGCCAGCAGTGAAGAGGGTTTGCGAGGGGTGCCCCAAGAGACCCAGTACTTC. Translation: CASSEEGLRGVPQETQYF.

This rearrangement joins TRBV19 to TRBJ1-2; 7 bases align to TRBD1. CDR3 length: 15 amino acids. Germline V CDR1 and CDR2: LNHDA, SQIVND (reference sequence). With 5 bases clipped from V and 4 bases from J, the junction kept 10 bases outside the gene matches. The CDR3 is CASSSAGGFFYGYTF. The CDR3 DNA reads TGTGCCAGTAGTTCAGCAGGGGGATTCTTCTATGGCTACACCTTC.

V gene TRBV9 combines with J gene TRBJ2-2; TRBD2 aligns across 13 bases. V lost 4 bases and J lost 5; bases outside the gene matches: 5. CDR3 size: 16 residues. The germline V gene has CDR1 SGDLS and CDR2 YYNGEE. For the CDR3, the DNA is TGTGCCAGCAGCCGGACTAGCGGGGGTGGGACCGGGGAGCTGTTTTTT. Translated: CASSRTSGGGTGELFF.

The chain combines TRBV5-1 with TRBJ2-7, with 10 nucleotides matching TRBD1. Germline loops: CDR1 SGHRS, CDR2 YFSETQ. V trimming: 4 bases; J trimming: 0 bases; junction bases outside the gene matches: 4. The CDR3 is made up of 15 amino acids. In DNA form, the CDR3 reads TGCGCCAGCAGCAGACAGGGGGCCCTCTCCTACGAGCAGTACTTC. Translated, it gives CASSRQGALSYEQYF.

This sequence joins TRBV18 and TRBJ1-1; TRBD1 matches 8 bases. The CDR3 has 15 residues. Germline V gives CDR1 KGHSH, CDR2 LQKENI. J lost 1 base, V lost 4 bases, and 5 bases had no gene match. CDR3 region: CASSLAQGANTEAFF. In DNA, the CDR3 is TGTGCCAGCTCACTAGCCCAGGGGGCGAACACTGAAGCTTTCTTT.

The CDR3 protein is CASSQQGFDGYTF. In nucleotides, the CDR3 is TGTGCCAGCAGCCAACAGGGGTTCGATGGCTACACCTTC. This chain links TRBV14 with TRBJ1-2; possibly TRBD1 for D (6 bases). V was clipped by 2 bases and J by 6 bases, with 10 bases between them. Germline V gives CDR1 SGHDN, CDR2 FVKESK. The CDR3 runs 13 residues.